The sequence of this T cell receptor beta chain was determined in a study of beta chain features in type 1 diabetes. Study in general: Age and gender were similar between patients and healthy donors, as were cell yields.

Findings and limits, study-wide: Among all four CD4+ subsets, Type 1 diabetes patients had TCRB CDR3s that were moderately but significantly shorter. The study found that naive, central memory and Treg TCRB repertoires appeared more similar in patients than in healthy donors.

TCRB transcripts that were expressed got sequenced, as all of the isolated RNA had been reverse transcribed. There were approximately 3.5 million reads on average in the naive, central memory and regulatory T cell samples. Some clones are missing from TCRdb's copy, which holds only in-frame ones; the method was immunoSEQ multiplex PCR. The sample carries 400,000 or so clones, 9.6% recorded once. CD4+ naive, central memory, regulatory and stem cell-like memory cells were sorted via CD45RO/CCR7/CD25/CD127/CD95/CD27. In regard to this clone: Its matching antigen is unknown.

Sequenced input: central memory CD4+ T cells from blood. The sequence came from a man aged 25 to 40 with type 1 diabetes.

DNA for the CDR3: TGTGCCAGCAGTCCGGGACAGGGAACGAACACTGAAGCTTTCTTT. Residues: CASSPGQGTNTEAFF. The chain combines TRBV6-1 with TRBJ1-1; 9 bases are a match to TRBD1. This CDR3 spans 15 amino acids. With V trimmed by 5 bases and J by 1 base, 5 bases remained unmatched. Germline CDR1 is MNHNS and CDR2 is SASEGT.